The text below deals with one TCR beta chain. Its specificity is unknown. Repertoires were generated with immunoSEQ multiplex PCR, while TCRdb's copy carries only in-frame clones and drops some. There are millions of clones in the sample; over 85% occur only once, and roughly 0.13% lies in the top ten. This specimen belongs to a study of shared clonotypes between healthy human individuals. This CDR3 has 15 amino acids. Trimming took 0 bases from V and 1 from J, leaving 6 bases between them. Germline V gene data show CDR1 as LGHNA and CDR2 as YSLEER. General observations from the study: Sampling was confined to blood; repertoires within tissues likely differ.

The sample comprised naive CD4+ T cells sorted from blood. Subset reported: CD45RA+ positively selected. This chain connects TRBV4-3 to TRBJ1-4; D uncertain. This TCR was sampled from a man between 18 and 29 years old in good health. The CDR3 DNA sequence: TGCGCCAGCAGCCAAGATGGTTTAACTAATGAAAAACTGTTTTTT. Amino acids: CASSQDGLTNEKLFF.